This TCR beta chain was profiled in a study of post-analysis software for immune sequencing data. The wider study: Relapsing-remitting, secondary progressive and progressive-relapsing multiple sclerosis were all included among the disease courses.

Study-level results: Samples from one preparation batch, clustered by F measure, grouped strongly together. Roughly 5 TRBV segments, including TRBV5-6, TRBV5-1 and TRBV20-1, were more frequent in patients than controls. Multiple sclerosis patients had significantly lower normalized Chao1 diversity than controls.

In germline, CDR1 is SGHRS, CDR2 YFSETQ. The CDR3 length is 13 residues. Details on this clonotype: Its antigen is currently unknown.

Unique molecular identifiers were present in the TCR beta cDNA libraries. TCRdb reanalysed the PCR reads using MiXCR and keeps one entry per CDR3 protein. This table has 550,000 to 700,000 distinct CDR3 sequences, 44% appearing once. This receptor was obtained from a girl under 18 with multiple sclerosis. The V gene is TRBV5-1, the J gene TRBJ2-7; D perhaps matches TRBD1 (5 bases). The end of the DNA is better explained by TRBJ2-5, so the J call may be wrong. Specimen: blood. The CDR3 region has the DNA TGCGCCAGCATGCAGGGATCGACGGAGACCCAGTACTTC. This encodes CASMQGSTETQYF.